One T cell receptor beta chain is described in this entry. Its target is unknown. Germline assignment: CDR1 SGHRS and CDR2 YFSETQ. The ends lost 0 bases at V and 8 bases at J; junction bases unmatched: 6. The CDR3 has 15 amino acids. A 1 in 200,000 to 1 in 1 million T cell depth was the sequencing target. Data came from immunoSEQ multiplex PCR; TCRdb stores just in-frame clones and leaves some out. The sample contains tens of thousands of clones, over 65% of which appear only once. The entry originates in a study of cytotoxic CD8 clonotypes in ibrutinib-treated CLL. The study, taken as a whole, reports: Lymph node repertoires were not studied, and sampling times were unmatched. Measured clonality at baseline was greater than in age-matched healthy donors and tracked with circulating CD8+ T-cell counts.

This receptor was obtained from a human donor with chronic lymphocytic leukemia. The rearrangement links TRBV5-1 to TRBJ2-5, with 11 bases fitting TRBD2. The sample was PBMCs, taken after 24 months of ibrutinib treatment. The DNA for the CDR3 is TGCGCCAGCAGCTTGGAACTAGCGGGGGCAGGAACCCAGTACTTC. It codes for CASSLELAGAGTQYF.